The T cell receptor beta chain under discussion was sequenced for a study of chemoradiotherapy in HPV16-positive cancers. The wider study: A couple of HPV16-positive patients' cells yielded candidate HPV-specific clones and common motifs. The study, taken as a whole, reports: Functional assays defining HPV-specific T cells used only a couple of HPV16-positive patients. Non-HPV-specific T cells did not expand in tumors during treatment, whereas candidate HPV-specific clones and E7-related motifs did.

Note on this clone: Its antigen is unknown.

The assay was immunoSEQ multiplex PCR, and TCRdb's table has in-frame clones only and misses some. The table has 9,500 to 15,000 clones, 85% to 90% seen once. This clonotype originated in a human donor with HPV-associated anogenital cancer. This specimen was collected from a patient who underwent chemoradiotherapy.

CDR3 in DNA: TGTGCCAGCACCCGGGACCACACAGATACGCAGTATTTT. It specifies CASTRDHTDTQYF. The rearrangement joins TRBV6-1 to TRBJ2-3; either TRBD1 or TRBD2 may supply D (5 bases each). This CDR3 has 13 amino acids. The germline V gene has CDR1 MNHNS and CDR2 SASEGT. Trimming removed 7 bases from V and 2 bases from J, with 10 bases in between.